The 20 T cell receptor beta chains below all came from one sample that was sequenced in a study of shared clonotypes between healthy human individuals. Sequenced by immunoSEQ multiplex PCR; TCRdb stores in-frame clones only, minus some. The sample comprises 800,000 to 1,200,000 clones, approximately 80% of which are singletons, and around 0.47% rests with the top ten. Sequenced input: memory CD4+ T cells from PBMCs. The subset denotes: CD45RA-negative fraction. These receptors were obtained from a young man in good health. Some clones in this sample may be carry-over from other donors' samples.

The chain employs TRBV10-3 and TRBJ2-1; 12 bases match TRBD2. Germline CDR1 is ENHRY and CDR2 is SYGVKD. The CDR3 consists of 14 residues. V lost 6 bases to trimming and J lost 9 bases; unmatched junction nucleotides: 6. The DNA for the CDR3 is TGTGCCATCAGCCGACTAGCGGGAGTTATTGAGCAGTTCTTC. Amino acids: CAISRLAGVIEQFF.

In nucleotides, the CDR3 is TGTGCCAGCAGTGCGGCGGGTTCGGGCAATCAGCCCCAGCATTTT. It codes for CASSAAGSGNQPQHF. The rearrangement joins TRBV2 to TRBJ1-5; D call uncertain. The CDR3 sequence is 15 residues long. The germline V and J ends were trimmed by 4 bases and 2 bases, with 12 bases remaining between them. Per germline, CDR1 SNHLY and CDR2 FYNNEI.

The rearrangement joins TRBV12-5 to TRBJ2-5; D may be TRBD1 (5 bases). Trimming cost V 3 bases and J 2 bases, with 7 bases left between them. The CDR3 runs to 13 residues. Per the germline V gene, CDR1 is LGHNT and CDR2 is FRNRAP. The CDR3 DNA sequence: TGTGCTAGTGGTTTCTCAGGGCAAGAGACCCAGTACTTC. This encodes CASGFSGQETQYF.

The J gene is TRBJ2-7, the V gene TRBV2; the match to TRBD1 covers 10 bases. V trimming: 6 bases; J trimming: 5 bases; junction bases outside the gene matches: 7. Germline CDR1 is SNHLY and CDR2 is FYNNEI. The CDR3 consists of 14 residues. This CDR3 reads CASSPGTGAHEQYF. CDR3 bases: TGTGCCAGCAGCCCCGGGACAGGGGCCCACGAGCAGTACTTC.

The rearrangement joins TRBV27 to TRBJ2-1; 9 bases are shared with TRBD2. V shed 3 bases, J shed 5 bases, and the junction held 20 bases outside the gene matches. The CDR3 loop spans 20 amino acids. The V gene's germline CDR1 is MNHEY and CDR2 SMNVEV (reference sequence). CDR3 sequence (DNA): TGTGCCAGCAGTTTCCGAATGGTCGGCGGGAGGGCCTTCCCCCACAATGAGCAGTTCTTC. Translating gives CASSFRMVGGRAFPHNEQFF.

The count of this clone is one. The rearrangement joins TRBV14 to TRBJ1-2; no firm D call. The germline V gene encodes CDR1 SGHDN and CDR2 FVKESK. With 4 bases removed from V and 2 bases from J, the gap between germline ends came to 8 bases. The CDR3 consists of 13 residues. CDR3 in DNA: TGTGCCAGCAGCCCCGCCATCAACTATGGCTACACCTTC. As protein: CASSPAINYGYTF.

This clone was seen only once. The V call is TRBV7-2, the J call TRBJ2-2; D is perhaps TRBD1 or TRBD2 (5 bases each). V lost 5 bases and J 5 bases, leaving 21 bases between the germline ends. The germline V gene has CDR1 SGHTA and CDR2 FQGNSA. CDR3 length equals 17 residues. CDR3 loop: CASSPPNGNWGTGELFF. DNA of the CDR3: TGTGCCAGCAGCCCCCCCAACGGCAACTGGGGGACCGGGGAGCTGTTTTTT.

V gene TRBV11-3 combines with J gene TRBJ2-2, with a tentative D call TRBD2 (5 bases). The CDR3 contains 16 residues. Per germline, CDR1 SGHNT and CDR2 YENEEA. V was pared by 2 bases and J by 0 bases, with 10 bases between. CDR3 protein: CASSLRSGSNTGELFF. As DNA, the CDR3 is TGTGCCAGCAGCTTAAGGTCGGGATCGAACACCGGGGAGCTGTTTTTT.

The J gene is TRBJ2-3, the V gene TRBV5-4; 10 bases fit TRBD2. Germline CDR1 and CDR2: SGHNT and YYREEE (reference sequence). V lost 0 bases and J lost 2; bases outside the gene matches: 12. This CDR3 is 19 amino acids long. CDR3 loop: CASSLGSGLATRDTDTQYF. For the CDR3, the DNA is TGTGCCAGCAGCTTGGGCTCGGGACTAGCGACTCGAGACACAGATACGCAGTATTTT. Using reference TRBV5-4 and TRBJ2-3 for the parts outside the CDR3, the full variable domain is ETGVTQSPTHLIKTRGQQVTLRCSSQSGHNTVSWYQQALGQGPQFIFQYYREEENGRGNFPPRFSGLQFPNYSSELNVNALELDDSALYLCASSLGSGLATRDTDTQYFGPGTRLTVL.

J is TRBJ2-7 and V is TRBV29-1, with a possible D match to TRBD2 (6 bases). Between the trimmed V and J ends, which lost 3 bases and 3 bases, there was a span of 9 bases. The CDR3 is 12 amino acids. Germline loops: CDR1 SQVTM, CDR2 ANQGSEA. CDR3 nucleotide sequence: TGCAGCGTTGAGCTGACTAGCTACGAGCAGTACTTC. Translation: CSVELTSYEQYF.

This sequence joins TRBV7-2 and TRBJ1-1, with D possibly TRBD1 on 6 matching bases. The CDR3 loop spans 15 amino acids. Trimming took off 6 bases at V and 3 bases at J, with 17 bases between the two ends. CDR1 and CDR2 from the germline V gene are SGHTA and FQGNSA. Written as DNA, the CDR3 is TGTGCCAGCAGGCCATTCACGGGGGCGGACACTGAAGCTTTCTTT. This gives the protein CASRPFTGADTEAFF. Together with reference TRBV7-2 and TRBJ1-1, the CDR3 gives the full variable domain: GAGVSQSPSNKVTEKGKDVELRCDPISGHTALYWYRQSLGQGLEFLIYFQGNSAPDKSGLPSDRFSAERTGGSVSTLTIQRTQQEDSAVYLCASRPFTGADTEAFFGQGTRLTVV.

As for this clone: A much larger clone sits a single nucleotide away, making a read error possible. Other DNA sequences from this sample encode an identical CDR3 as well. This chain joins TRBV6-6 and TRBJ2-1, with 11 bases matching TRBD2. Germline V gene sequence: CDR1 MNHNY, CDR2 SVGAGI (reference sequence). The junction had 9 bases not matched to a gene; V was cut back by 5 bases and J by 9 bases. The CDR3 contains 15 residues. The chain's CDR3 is CASSGPSGRFGEQFF. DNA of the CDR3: TGTGCCAGCAGTGGCCCTAGCGGGAGGTTTGGTGAGCAGTTCTTC.

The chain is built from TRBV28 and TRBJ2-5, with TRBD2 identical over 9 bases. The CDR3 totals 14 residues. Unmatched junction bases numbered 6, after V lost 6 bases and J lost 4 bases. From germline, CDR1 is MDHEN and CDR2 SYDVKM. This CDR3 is CASRLAGARETQYF. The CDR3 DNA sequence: TGTGCCAGCAGATTAGCGGGAGCGAGAGAGACCCAGTACTTC.

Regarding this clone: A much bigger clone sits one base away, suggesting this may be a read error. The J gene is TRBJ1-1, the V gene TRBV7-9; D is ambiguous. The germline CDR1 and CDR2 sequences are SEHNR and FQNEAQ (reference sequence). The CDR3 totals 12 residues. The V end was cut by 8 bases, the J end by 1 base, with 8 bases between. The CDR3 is CASGRGNTEAFF. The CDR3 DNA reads TGTGCCAGCGGGCGGGGGAACACTGAAGCTTTCTTT.

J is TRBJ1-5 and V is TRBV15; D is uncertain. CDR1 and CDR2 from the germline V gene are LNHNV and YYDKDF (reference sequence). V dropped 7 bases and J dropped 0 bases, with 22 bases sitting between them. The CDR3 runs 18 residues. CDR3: CATTKQLMGRYSNQPQHF. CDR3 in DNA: TGTGCCACCACCAAACAACTAATGGGGAGATATAGCAATCAGCCCCAGCATTTT.

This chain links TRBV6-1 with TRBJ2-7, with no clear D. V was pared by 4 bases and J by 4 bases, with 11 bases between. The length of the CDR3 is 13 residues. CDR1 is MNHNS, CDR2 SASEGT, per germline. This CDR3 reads CASSVSLGYEQYF. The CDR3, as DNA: TGTGCCAGCAGTGTTTCACTGGGATACGAGCAGTACTTC.

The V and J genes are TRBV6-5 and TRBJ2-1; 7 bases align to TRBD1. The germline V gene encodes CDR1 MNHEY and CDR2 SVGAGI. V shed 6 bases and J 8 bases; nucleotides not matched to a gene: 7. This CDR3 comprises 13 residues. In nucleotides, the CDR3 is TGTGCCAGCAGACAGGGGCTAGGGGATGAGCAGTTCTTC. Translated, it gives CASRQGLGDEQFF.

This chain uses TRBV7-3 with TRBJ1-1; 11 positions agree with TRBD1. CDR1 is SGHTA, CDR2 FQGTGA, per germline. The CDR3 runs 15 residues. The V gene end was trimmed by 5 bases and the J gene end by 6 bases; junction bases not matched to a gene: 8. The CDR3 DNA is TGTGCCAGCAGCGCCGGACAGGGGGCAGGGGCTGAAGCTTTCTTT. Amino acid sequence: CASSAGQGAGAEAFF.

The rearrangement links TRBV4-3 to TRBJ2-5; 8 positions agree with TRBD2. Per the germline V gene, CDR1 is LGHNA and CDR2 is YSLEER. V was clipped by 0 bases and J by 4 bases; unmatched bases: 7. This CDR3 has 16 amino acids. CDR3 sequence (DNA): TGCGCCAGCAGCCAAGAGACGGCGGGAGGAGGAGAGACCCAGTACTTC. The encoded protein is CASSQETAGGGETQYF.

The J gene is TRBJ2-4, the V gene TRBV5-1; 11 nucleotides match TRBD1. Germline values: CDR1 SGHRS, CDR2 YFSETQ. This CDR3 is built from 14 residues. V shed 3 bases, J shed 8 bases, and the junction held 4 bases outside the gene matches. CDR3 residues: CASSSPGQGDIQYF. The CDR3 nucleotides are TGCGCCAGCAGCTCTCCGGGACAGGGGGACATTCAGTACTTC.